Presented here are 32 T cell receptor beta chains from one specimen sequenced in a study of vaccination and CD4 T cells after COVID-19. The Oncomine TCR Beta short-read assay sequenced DNA from cultured CD4+ T cells. One entry per CDR3 protein, called by TCRdb with MiXCR from the PCR reads. The table has 13,000 to 15,000 distinct CDR3 sequences, 53% seen once. Sample treatment: roughly 10-day PBMC culture with coronavirus spike peptide pools or control peptides (ViraFEST assay). These receptors are not linked to any known antigen. The specimen was CD4+ T cells from blood, cultured in vitro, collected before SARS-CoV-2 vaccination. Source of these receptors: a human donor who had recovered from COVID-19.

This clonotype was counted only a few times. The genes are TRBV7-6 and TRBJ1-6; no firm D call. The CDR3 contains 16 residues. V was clipped by 2 bases and J by 6 bases, with 14 bases between them. CDR1 is SGHVS, CDR2 FNYEAQ, per germline. The CDR3: CASSLRHILSNSPLHF. Here the CDR3 DNA reads TGTGCCAGCAGCTTAAGACACATTTTAAGTAATTCACCCCTCCACTTT.

This chain uses TRBV19 with TRBJ1-5; 8 nucleotides line up with TRBD1. The CDR3 contains 13 residues. In germline, CDR1 is LNHDA, CDR2 SQIVND (reference sequence). V was clipped by 8 bases and J by 7 bases; unmatched bases: 7. CDR3 in DNA: TGTGCCAGTTCTCAGGGGGCCAGACAGCCCCAGCATTTT. Protein sequence: CASSQGARQPQHF.

DNA of the CDR3: TGCAGCGTTGAAATGGCAACTGGCTACACCTTC. This gives the protein CSVEMATGYTF. The chain is built from TRBV29-1 and TRBJ1-2; no firm D call. Trimming left V 2 bases short and J 7 bases short, with 8 bases between. The CDR3 has 11 residues. The germline V gene encodes CDR1 SQVTM and CDR2 ANQGSEA.

V and J are TRBV7-9 and TRBJ2-1; TRBD2 aligns across 10 bases. The CDR3 contains 15 residues. Germline trimming cut 5 bases from V and 3 bases from J; bases unmatched to any gene: 4. Per the germline V gene, CDR1 is SEHNR and CDR2 is FQNEAQ (reference sequence). Here the CDR3 reads CASSTGLADYNEQFF. The CDR3, as DNA: TGTGCCAGCAGCACCGGACTAGCGGACTACAATGAGCAGTTCTTC.

This chain connects TRBV19 to TRBJ1-5; a weak D match, TRBD1 (6 bases). The ends were cut back, 9 bases at V and 6 bases at J, with 18 bases in the middle. The CDR3 runs 14 residues. Germline CDR1 is LNHDA and CDR2 is SQIVND (reference sequence). CDR3 in DNA: TGTGCCAGCCGAACAGGGTCAACCGGTCAGCCCCAGCATTTT. Translation gives CASRTGSTGQPQHF.

This clonotype occurred a few times. The chain employs TRBV2 and TRBJ2-5; 7 nucleotides match TRBD1. With V trimmed by 0 bases and J by 5 bases, 3 bases remained unmatched. Looked up from germline, CDR1 is SNHLY and CDR2 is FYNNEI. This CDR3 has 14 residues. The CDR3 loop is CASSEARGKETQYF. CDR3 bases: TGTGCCAGCAGTGAAGCCAGGGGGAAGGAGACCCAGTACTTC.

The rearrangement links TRBV7-8 to TRBJ1-5; tentatively, D is TRBD1 (6 bases). CDR3 length equals 16 residues. Trimming left V 4 bases short and J 1 base short, with 14 bases between. Germline lookup yields CDR1 SGHVS and CDR2 FQNEAQ. The CDR3 region is CASSSTRDKSNQPQHF. CDR3 coding DNA: TGTGCCAGCAGCTCCACCAGGGACAAAAGCAATCAGCCCCAGCATTTT.

The V call is TRBV20-1, the J call TRBJ2-2; D remains ambiguous. CDR3 length: 15 amino acids. Trimming stripped 0 bases from V and 3 bases from J, with 11 bases between. From germline, CDR1 is DFQATT and CDR2 SNEGSKA (reference sequence). Written as DNA, the CDR3 is TGCAGTGCTAGAGAGACGGTGGGTGACACCGGGGAGCTGTTTTTT. Protein sequence: CSARETVGDTGELFF.

This sequence joins TRBV20-1 and TRBJ2-1, with 10 bases fitting TRBD2. J was trimmed by 2 bases and V by 6 bases; bases with no gene match: 1. The germline V gene encodes CDR1 DFQATT and CDR2 SNEGSKA (reference sequence). This CDR3 is 13 amino acids long. For the CDR3, the DNA is TGCAGTGCCGGGACTAGCGCCTACAATGAGCAGTTCTTC. It is translated as CSAGTSAYNEQFF.

V gene TRBV15 combines with J gene TRBJ2-7; D is perhaps TRBD2 (6 bases). V dropped 0 bases and J dropped 6 bases, with 15 bases sitting between them. Germline V gene data show CDR1 as LNHNV and CDR2 as YYDKDF (reference sequence). The CDR3 covers 15 residues. The CDR3 reads CATSRDIGGIGEQYF. The CDR3 DNA reads TGTGCCACCAGCAGAGATATAGGAGGGATAGGCGAGCAGTACTTC.

This clonotype showed up just a few times. The genes are TRBV15 and TRBJ2-5; D uncertain. The CDR3 loop spans 13 amino acids. Germline V CDR1 and CDR2: LNHNV, YYDKDF (reference sequence). V lost 1 base, J lost 3 bases, and 6 bases lay in between. The CDR3 sequence: CATSRGSEETQYF. The CDR3 DNA sequence: TGTGCCACCAGCAGAGGAAGTGAAGAGACCCAGTACTTC. Based on the CDR3 plus reference TRBV15 and TRBJ2-5, the full variable domain is DAMVIQNPRYQVTQFGKPVTLSCSQTLNHNVMYWYQQKSSQAPKLLFHYYDKDFNNEADTPDNFQSRRPNTSFCFLDIRSPGLGDTAMYLCATSRGSEETQYFGPGTRLLVL.

Only a few counts were recorded for this clonotype. The chain uses TRBV2 and TRBJ2-7; TRBD2 aligns across 7 bases. Germline trimming cut 5 bases from V and 3 bases from J; bases unmatched to any gene: 7. CDR1 is SNHLY and CDR2 is FYNNEI in the germline V gene. The CDR3 consists of 14 residues. CDR3 residues: CASSSGTGGYEQYF. CDR3 nucleotides: TGTGCCAGCAGTTCCGGGACGGGGGGCTACGAGCAGTACTTC.

J is TRBJ2-3 and V is TRBV28; D possibly corresponds to TRBD1 (7 bases). Germline CDR1 is MDHEN and CDR2 is SYDVKM. Between the trimmed V and J ends, which lost 6 bases and 6 bases, there was a span of 22 bases. This CDR3 has 16 amino acids. The CDR3 loop reads CASRAGQSPFGDTQYF. In DNA, the CDR3 is TGTGCCAGCAGGGCGGGACAGTCTCCCTTCGGGGATACGCAGTATTTT.

The V and J genes are TRBV6-4 and TRBJ2-3, with TRBD2 matching over 7 bases. Germline CDR1 MRHNA, CDR2 SNTAGT. V lost 4 bases and J lost 0; bases outside the gene matches: 1. The CDR3 totals 14 residues. The CDR3 region is CASSGSGSTDTQYF. In nucleotides, the CDR3 is TGTGCCAGCAGTGGTAGCGGGAGCACAGATACGCAGTATTTT.

The J gene is TRBJ1-1, the V gene TRBV24-1; D ambiguous. This CDR3 is built from 15 residues. The V gene lost 7 bases and the J gene lost 0 bases, with 14 bases spanning the gap. CDR1 and CDR2 from the germline V gene are KGHDR and SFDVKD. CDR3 nucleotides: TGTGCCACCAGGGGGTCTGCGAGAATGAACACTGAAGCTTTCTTT. It codes for CATRGSARMNTEAFF.

Of note for this clonotype: One end of the junction is discordant with germline, which a read error may explain. This chain links TRBV7-2 with TRBJ2-7; no clear D gene. Looked up from germline, CDR1 is SGHTA and CDR2 is FQGNSA. The CDR3 has 11 amino acids. DNA of the CDR3: TGTGCCAGCAGCTTAAGTTCCCCGCCAGACTTC. It encodes CASSLSSPPDF. The variable domain in full, completed from reference TRBV7-2 and TRBJ2-7, reads GAGVSQSPSNKVTEKGKDVELRCDPISGHTALYWYRQSLGQGLEFLIYFQGNSAPDKSGLPSDRFSAERTGGSVSTLTIQRTQQEDSAVYLCASSLSSPPDFGPGTRLTVT.

This clonotype was counted a few times. The genes are TRBV19 and TRBJ1-1, with D maybe TRBD1 (6 bases). V lost 6 bases and J lost 8, with 16 bases in between. CDR3 length equals 13 residues. Germline assignment: CDR1 LNHDA and CDR2 SQIVND (reference sequence). The CDR3 DNA reads as TGTGCCAGTAGGGACGGACAGCTAGGGGAAGCTTTCTTT. As protein: CASRDGQLGEAFF.

J is TRBJ1-1 and V is TRBV5-1; possible D gene TRBD1, 5 bases. Germline V gene sequence: CDR1 SGHRS, CDR2 YFSETQ. The V and J ends lost 9 bases and 2 bases respectively, with 14 bases between them. CDR3 length: 13 residues. The CDR3 DNA reads TGCGCCACCAGGGACGGTCTAAACACTGAAGCTTTCTTT. The encoded protein is CATRDGLNTEAFF.

V and J are TRBV28 and TRBJ1-2, with D possibly TRBD1 on 5 matching bases. The germline gives CDR1 MDHEN, CDR2 SYDVKM. The CDR3 contains 13 residues. Trimming took 3 bases from V and 4 from J, leaving 9 bases between them. The CDR3 region is CASSFWGGYGYTF. CDR3 coding DNA: TGTGCCAGCAGTTTCTGGGGGGGCTATGGCTACACCTTC.

The genes are TRBV24-1 and TRBJ2-2; 11 positions agree with TRBD2. There are 16 residues in the CDR3. Trimming took 3 bases from V and 5 from J; bases not matched to a gene: 4. Germline V gene lookup returns CDR1 KGHDR and CDR2 SFDVKD. CDR3 bases: TGTGCCACCAGTGATCTAGCGGGAGGTGAGACCGGGGAGCTGTTTTTT. It translates to CATSDLAGGETGELFF.

The V gene is TRBV15, the J gene TRBJ2-6, with a tentative D call TRBD2 (5 bases). Germline values: CDR1 LNHNV, CDR2 YYDKDF (reference sequence). The CDR3 is 17 residues long. Trimming removed 0 bases at V and 4 bases at J, with 13 bases between. The CDR3 DNA reads TGTGCCACCAGCAGAGATCGTAAACGGGGAGGGGCCAACGTCCTGACTTTC. This encodes CATSRDRKRGGANVLTF.

This sequence joins TRBV20-1 and TRBJ1-2; TRBD1 matches 9 bases. The CDR3 has 15 amino acids. Trimming at V came to 1 base and at J to 3 bases, leaving 6 bases not matched to a gene. Germline V gene sequence: CDR1 DFQATT, CDR2 SNEGSKA (reference sequence). The CDR3, as DNA: TGCAGTGCTAGAGTTTCGGGACAGGGACACTATGGCTACACCTTC. Residues: CSARVSGQGHYGYTF.

The chain is built from TRBV28 and TRBJ1-5; 8 bases match TRBD1. The CDR3 has 15 amino acids. Losses at the gene ends were 5 bases for V and 7 bases for J; bases not matched to a gene: 10. The germline CDR1 and CDR2 sequences are MDHEN and SYDVKM. The DNA for the CDR3 is TGTGCCAGCAGTCCGAGACGGACAGGGCGGCAGCCCCAGCATTTT. This encodes CASSPRRTGRQPQHF.

The rearrangement joins TRBV7-2 to TRBJ1-2, with 7 bases lining up with TRBD1. CDR1 SGHTA and CDR2 FQGNSA come from the germline V gene. This CDR3 contains 15 residues. Losses at the gene ends were 1 base for V and 6 bases for J; bases not matched to a gene: 8. The CDR3 bases are TGTGCCAGCAGCTTAGTGGTCAGGGGGTGGAATGGCTACACCTTC. It codes for CASSLVVRGWNGYTF.

This clonotype occurred a few times. The chain is built from TRBV6-2 or TRBV6-3 and TRBJ1-1; 7 bases fit TRBD1. The germline V gene encodes CDR1 MNHEY and CDR2 SVGEGT. This CDR3 is 11 amino acids long. J was trimmed by 7 bases and V by 4 bases; bases with no gene match: 0. The CDR3 DNA sequence: TGTGCCAGCAGTTGGGACAGTGAAGCTTTCTTT. Translated: CASSWDSEAFF.

V is TRBV6-1 and J is TRBJ2-7; the D gene is possibly TRBD1 (6 bases). This CDR3 has 17 residues. Looked up from germline, CDR1 is MNHNS and CDR2 is SASEGT. V was clipped by 4 bases and J by 0 bases, with 19 bases between them. CDR3 residues: CASSGFMSADSSYEQYF. The CDR3 nucleotides are TGTGCCAGCAGTGGATTTATGAGTGCGGACAGCTCCTACGAGCAGTACTTC.

This clonotype was seen a few times. The rearrangement uses TRBV20-1 and TRBJ1-2; TRBD1 aligns across 7 bases. The ends lost 0 bases at V and 7 bases at J; junction bases unmatched: 11. Looked up from germline, CDR1 is DFQATT and CDR2 is SNEGSKA (reference sequence). The CDR3 loop spans 15 amino acids. CDR3 in amino acids: CSARDPGDSFLGYTF. DNA for the CDR3: TGCAGTGCTAGAGACCCCGGGGACAGCTTCCTTGGCTACACCTTC.

This chain uses TRBV20-1 with TRBJ2-2, with 16 bases fitting TRBD2. The CDR3 consists of 16 residues. Unmatched junction bases numbered 7, after V lost 6 bases and J lost 6 bases. In germline, CDR1 is DFQATT, CDR2 SNEGSKA (reference sequence). The CDR3 nucleotides read TGCAGTGCCCCGGGACTAGCGGGAGGGAGGGCCGGGGAGCTGTTTTTT. The encoded protein is CSAPGLAGGRAGELFF.

The chain couples TRBV20-1 to TRBJ2-1; 8 bases are shared with TRBD2. The CDR3 totals 16 residues. Germline CDR1 is DFQATT and CDR2 is SNEGSKA (reference sequence). V lost 0 bases to trimming and J lost 4 bases; unmatched junction nucleotides: 8. CDR3 in DNA: TGCAGTGCTAGAGATAGGGTTAGCGGGACTTACAATGAGCAGTTCTTC. As protein: CSARDRVSGTYNEQFF.

The chain recombines TRBV2 with TRBJ1-1, with D uncertain. Trimming left V 4 bases short and J 0 bases short, with 6 bases between. Germline V gene sequence: CDR1 SNHLY, CDR2 FYNNEI. The CDR3 has 13 residues. CDR3 region: CASSGSMNTEAFF. Here the CDR3 DNA reads TGTGCCAGCAGTGGCAGTATGAACACTGAAGCTTTCTTT.

The J gene is TRBJ2-5, the V gene TRBV4-1; the D gene is possibly TRBD1 (6 bases). The germline V and J ends were trimmed by 1 base and 2 bases, with 8 bases remaining between them. Germline CDR1 and CDR2: MGHRA and YSYEKL. The CDR3 extends over 14 amino acids. The CDR3 reads CASSQVRGQETQYF. CDR3 in DNA: TGCGCCAGCAGCCAAGTCAGGGGTCAAGAGACCCAGTACTTC.

The rearrangement links TRBV20-1 to TRBJ2-1; 11 positions agree with TRBD2. Losses at the gene ends were 1 base for V and 8 bases for J; bases not matched to a gene: 10. The germline V gene has CDR1 DFQATT and CDR2 SNEGSKA (reference sequence). The CDR3 is made up of 16 amino acids. In DNA, the CDR3 is TGCAGTGCTAGAGGGTCTAGCGGGAGGTTCGTGGATGAGCAGTTCTTC. It specifies CSARGSSGRFVDEQFF.